This entry concerns a single T cell receptor beta chain. This clonotype appeared a few times. The specificity of this receptor is unknown. Base-call qualities are not available, and no considerably larger clone is one nucleotide away. This sample was sequenced with an Illumina MiSeq. The raw public data were reprocessed by TCRdb itself: fastp quality trimming at Q25, MiXCR clonotype calling, in-frame beta chains only. Every CDR3 protein is listed once, alongside the most common genes and DNA of its rows. For this sample the table gives some 5,500 distinct CDR3 sequences, of which 14% were detected only once. About 3.1% of the sample is in the top ten clones. The data stem from a study of liver allograft versus peripheral blood T cells (dated by TCRdb to 2020 to 2021). A note on the overall study: In liver transplant recipients, the study looked at T cell receptor repertoires in the peripheral blood and set them against the repertoires found within the transplanted livers. The investigation overall reported the following: The T cell receptor repertoires within liver allografts were reported to be different from the T cell receptor repertoires detected in peripheral blood.

The germline V gene encodes CDR1 DFQATT and CDR2 SNEGSKA (reference sequence). Measured from the cysteine to the phenylalanine, the CDR3 is 12 residues long. The DNA shown is the 36-base CDR3, in frame from base 1. This TCR came from a human patient who had a liver transplant. After a transplant, certain T cells may trace back to the graft donor. The rearrangement joined TRBV20-1 to TRBJ1-1, and the D gene may be TRBD1, 6 bases matching. The CDR3 protein is CRGGHLNTEAFF. The DNA sequence is as follows: TGCAGGGGGGGACATTTGAACACTGAAGCTTTCTTT.